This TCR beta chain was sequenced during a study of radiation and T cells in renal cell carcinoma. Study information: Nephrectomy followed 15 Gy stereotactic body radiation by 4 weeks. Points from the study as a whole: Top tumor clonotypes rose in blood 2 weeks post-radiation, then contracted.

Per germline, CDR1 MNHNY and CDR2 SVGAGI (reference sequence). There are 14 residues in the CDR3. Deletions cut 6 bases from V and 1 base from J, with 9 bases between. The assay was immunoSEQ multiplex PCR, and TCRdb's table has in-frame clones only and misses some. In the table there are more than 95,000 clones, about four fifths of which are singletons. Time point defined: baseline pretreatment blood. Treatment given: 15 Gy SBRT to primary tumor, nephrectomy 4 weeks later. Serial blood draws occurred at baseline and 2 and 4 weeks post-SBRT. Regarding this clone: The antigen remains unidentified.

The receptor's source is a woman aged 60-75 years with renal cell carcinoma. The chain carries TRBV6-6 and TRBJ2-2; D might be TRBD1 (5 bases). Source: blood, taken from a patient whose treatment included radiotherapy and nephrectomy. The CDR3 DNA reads TGTGCCAGCAGGACCGGACAGAACACCGGGGAGCTGTTTTTT. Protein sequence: CASRTGQNTGELFF.